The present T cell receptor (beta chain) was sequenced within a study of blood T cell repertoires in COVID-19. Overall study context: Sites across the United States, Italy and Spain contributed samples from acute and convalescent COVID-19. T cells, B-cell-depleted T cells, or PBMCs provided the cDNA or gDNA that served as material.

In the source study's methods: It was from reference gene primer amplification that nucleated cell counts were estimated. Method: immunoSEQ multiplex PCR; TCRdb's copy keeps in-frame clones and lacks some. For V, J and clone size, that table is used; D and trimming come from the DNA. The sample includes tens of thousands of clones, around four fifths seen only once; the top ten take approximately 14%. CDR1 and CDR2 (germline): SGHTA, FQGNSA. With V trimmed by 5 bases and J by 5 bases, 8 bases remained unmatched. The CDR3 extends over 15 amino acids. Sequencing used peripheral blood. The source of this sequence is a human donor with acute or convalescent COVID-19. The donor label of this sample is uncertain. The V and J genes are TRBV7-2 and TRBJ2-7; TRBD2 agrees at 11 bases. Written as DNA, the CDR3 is TGTGCCAGCAGCCTCTTAGCGGGAGGGCCCCACGAGCAGTACTTC. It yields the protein CASSLLAGGPHEQYF.